These 9 T cell receptor beta chains share one sample of origin, sequenced in a study of shared clonotypes between healthy human individuals. The repertoire was sequenced with immunoSEQ multiplex PCR; TCRdb's copy has only in-frame clones and lacks some. This sample has more than 900,000 clones, with 78% found just once. Specimen: memory CD4+ T cells from PBMCs. Specified subset: CD45RA-negative fraction. The source is a man aged 18 to 35 in good health. Some clones in this sample may be carry-over from other donors' samples.

The chain recombines TRBV5-1 with TRBJ2-7, with D unresolved. Germline V lookup: CDR1 SGHRS, CDR2 YFSETQ. Trimming pared 0 bases from V and 4 bases from J, leaving 8 bases between. The CDR3 contains 13 residues. CDR3 sequence: CASSLDGQYEQYF. CDR3 nucleotide sequence: TGCGCCAGCAGCTTGGACGGCCAATACGAGCAGTACTTC.

The chain carries TRBV7-3 and TRBJ2-5, with 9 positions matching TRBD2. The CDR3 runs 15 residues. CDR1 is SGHTA and CDR2 is FQGTGA in the germline V gene. V was pared by 1 base and J by 5 bases, with 5 bases of the junction left unmatched. The CDR3 nucleotides read TGTGCCAGCAGCTTAAGTGGCGCGGGAGGGGAGACCCAGTACTTC. Amino acids: CASSLSGAGGETQYF.

The V and J genes are TRBV4-3 and TRBJ2-2, with a possible D match to TRBD1 (6 bases). The CDR3 is made up of 16 amino acids. Germline V gene lookup returns CDR1 LGHNA and CDR2 YSLEER. The V gene lost 2 bases and the J gene lost 3 bases, with 13 bases spanning the gap. The CDR3 DNA sequence: TGCGCCAGCAGCCAATCTCTGGGGGCCTACACCGGGGAGCTGTTTTTT. Protein sequence: CASSQSLGAYTGELFF.

This clone turned up a few times. One base separates it from a far larger clone, so it is likely a read error. This chain connects TRBV7-2 to TRBJ2-1; 8 positions agree with TRBD2. Germline V CDR1 and CDR2: SGHTA, FQGNSA. The CDR3 consists of 15 residues. The CDR3 is CASSPIAGTYNGQFF. CDR3 DNA sequence: TGTGCCAGCAGCCCTATAGCGGGAACGTACAATGGGCAGTTCTTC.

The chain uses TRBV2 and TRBJ2-5, with 11 bases that match TRBD2. V gave up 6 bases and J gave up 2 bases; unmatched junction bases: 8. CDR3 length equals 16 residues. Germline V lookup: CDR1 SNHLY, CDR2 FYNNEI. CDR3: CASRTFRLAGQETQYF. CDR3 coding DNA: TGTGCCAGCAGGACCTTTCGACTAGCGGGGCAAGAGACCCAGTACTTC.

V gene TRBV2 combines with J gene TRBJ2-6, with D unresolved. V was shortened by 8 bases and J by 0 bases, with 5 bases between the two germline ends. Germline CDR1 SNHLY, CDR2 FYNNEI. The CDR3 has 13 amino acids. CDR3 nucleotide sequence: TGTGCCAGCTCCAACTCTGGGGCCAACGTCCTGACTTTC. It encodes CASSNSGANVLTF.

This rearrangement joins TRBV2 to TRBJ2-5, with D possibly called TRBD1 or TRBD2 (5 bases each). The CDR3 is 15 residues long. Trimming shortened V by 5 bases and J by 6 bases, and 19 bases separated the two germline ends. The germline V gene has CDR1 SNHLY and CDR2 FYNNEI. CDR3 nucleotides: TGTGCCAGCAGTAGTACCGGGACGCCGGCACAGACCCAGTACTTC. Translating gives CASSSTGTPAQTQYF.

This chain joins TRBV5-5 and TRBJ2-1; TRBD2 aligns across 7 bases. Germline lookup yields CDR1 SGHKS and CDR2 YYEKEE (reference sequence). The length of the CDR3 is 14 residues. Unmatched junction bases numbered 2, after V lost 0 bases and J lost 5 bases. The CDR3: CASSLGLADNEQFF. The CDR3 DNA reads as TGTGCCAGCAGCTTGGGTCTAGCGGACAATGAGCAGTTCTTC.

The table lists this clone with a count of one. This chain joins TRBV28 and TRBJ1-2; 7 bases are a match to TRBD1. J lost 8 bases, V lost 6 bases, and 9 bases had no gene match. Germline values: CDR1 MDHEN, CDR2 SYDVKM. This CDR3 has 13 amino acids. In DNA form, the CDR3 reads TGTGCCAGCAGCCTTAAGGGGGCGTGGGGCTACACCTTC. Its protein product is CASSLKGAWGYTF.